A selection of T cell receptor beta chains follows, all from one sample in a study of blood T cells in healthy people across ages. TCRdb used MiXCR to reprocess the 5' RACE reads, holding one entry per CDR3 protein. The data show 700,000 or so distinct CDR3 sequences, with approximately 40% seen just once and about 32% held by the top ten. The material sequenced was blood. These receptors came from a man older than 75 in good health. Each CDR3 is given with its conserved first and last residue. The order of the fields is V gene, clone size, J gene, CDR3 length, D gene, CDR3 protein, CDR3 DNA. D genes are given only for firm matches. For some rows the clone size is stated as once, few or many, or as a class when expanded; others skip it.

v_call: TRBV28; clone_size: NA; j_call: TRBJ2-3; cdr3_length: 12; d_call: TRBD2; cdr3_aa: CASSLLGLSQYF; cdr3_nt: TGTGCCAGCAGTTTACTGGGACTATCGCAGTATTTT
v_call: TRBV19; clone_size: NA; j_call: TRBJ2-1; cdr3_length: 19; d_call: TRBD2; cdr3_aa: CASSEVRQGLAGGPKEQFF; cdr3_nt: TGTGCCAGTAGTGAGGTGCGACAGGGGCTAGCGGGGGGGCCAAAAGAGCAGTTCTTC
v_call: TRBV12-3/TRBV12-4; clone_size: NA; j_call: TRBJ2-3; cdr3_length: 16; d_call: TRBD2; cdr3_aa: CASRPSSGVPTDTQYF; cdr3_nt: TGTGCCAGCAGACCTTCTAGCGGGGTACCCACAGATACGCAGTATTTT
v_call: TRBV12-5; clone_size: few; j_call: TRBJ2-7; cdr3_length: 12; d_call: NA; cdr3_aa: CASGLVPYEQYF; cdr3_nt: TGTGCTAGTGGTTTGGTCCCCTACGAGCAGTACTTC
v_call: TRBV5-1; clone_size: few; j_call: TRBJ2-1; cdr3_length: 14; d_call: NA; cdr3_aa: CASSLVLADNEQFF; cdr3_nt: TGCGCCAGCAGCTTGGTCCTAGCTGACAATGAGCAGTTCTTC
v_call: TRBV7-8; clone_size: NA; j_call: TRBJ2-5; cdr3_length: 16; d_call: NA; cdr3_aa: CASSLGIGREKETQYF; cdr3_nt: TGTGCCAGCAGCTTAGGAATAGGTCGAGAGAAAGAGACCCAGTACTTC
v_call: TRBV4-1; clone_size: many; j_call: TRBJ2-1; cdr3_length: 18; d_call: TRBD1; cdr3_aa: CASSFRAMTGSTYNEQFF; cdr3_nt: TGCGCCAGCAGCTTTCGGGCTATGACAGGGTCTACCTACAATGAGCAGTTCTTC
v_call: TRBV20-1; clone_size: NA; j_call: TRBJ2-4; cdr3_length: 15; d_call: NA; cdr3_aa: CSASGFAGAKNIQYF; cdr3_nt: TGCAGTGCTAGTGGATTCGCGGGAGCCAAAAACATTCAGTACTTC
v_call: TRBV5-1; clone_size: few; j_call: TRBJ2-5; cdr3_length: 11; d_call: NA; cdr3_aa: CASSGQGTQYF; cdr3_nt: TGCGCCAGCAGCGGCCAGGGGACCCAGTACTTC
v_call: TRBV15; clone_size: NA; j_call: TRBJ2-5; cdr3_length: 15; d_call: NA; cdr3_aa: CATSRGYGDFETQYF; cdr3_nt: TGTGCCACCAGCAGAGGGTACGGGGATTTCGAGACCCAGTACTTC
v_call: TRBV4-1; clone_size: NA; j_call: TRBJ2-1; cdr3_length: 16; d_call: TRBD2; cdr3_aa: CASSQDGTSGPNEQFF; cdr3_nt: TGCGCCAGCAGCCAAGATGGCACTAGCGGGCCCAATGAGCAGTTCTTC
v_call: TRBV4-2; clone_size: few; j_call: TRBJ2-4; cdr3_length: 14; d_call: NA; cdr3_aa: CASSQGGGWNIQYF; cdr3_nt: TGTGCCAGCAGCCAAGGTGGGGGATGGAACATTCAGTACTTC
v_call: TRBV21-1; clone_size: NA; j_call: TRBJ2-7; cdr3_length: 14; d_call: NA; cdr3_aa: CASSNRDSSYEQYF; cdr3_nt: TGTGCCAGCAGCAACAGGGATAGCTCCTACGAGCAGTACTTC
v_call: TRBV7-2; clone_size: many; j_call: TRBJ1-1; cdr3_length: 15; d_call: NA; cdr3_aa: CASSLDPAMNTEAFF; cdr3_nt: TGTGCCAGCAGCTTAGATCCAGCCATGAACACTGAAGCTTTCTTT
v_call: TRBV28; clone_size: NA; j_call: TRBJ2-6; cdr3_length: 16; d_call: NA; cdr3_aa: CASSLSGVSGANVLTF; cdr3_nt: TGTGCCAGCAGTTTATCGGGGGTCTCTGGGGCCAACGTCCTGACTTTC
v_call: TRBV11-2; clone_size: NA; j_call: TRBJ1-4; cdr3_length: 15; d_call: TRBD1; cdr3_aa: CASSSYRGRGEKLFF; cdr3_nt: TGTGCCAGCAGCTCTTACAGGGGGCGCGGTGAAAAACTGTTTTTT
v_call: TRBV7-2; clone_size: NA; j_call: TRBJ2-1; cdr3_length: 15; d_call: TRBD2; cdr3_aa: CASSYERGLYNELFF; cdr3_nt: TGTGCCAGCAGCTATGAGCGGGGGCTATACAATGAGCTGTTCTTC
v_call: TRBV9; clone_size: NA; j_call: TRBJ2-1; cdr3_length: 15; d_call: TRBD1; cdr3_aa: CASSARGQAYNEQFF; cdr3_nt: TGTGCCAGCAGCGCCCGAGGACAGGCCTACAATGAGCAGTTCTTC
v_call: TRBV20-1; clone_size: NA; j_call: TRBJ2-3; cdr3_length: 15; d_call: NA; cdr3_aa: CSARDPGPRGDTQYF; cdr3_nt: TGCAGTGCTAGAGATCCCGGGCCGCGGGGAGATACGCAGTATTTT
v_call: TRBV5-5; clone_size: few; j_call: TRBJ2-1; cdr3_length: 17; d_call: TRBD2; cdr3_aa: CASSLRPSGGEYNEQFF; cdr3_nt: TGTGCCAGCAGCCTCCGACCTAGCGGGGGGGAATACAATGAGCAGTTCTTC
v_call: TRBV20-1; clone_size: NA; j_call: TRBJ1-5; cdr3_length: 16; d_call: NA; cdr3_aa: CSARDPMAVGNQPQHF; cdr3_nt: TGCAGTGCTAGAGATCCGATGGCAGTGGGAAATCAGCCCCAGCATTTT
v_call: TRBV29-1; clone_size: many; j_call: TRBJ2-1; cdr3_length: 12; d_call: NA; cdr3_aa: CSVRTTGNEQFF; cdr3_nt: TGCAGCGTCCGGACAACAGGGAATGAGCAGTTCTTC
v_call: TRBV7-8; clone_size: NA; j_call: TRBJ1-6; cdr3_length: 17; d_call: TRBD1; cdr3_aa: CASSSGQGPFNNSPLHF; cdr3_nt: TGTGCCAGCAGCTCGGGACAGGGGCCTTTTAATAATTCACCCCTCCACTTT
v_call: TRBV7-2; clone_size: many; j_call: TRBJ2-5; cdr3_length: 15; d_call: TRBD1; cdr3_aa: CASSPARTGRETQYF; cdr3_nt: TGTGCCAGCAGCCCCGCTCGGACAGGGAGAGAGACCCAGTACTTC
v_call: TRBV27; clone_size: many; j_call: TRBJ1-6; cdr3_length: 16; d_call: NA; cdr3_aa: CASRTPHASSNSPLHF; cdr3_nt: TGTGCCAGCAGAACCCCCCACGCAAGCTCAAATTCACCCCTCCACTTT
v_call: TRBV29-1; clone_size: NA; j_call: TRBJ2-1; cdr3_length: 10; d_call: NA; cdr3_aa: CSVGSREQFF; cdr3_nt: TGCAGCGTTGGGTCAAGGGAGCAGTTCTTC
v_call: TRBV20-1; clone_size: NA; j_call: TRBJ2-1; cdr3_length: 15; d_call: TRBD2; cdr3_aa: CSARHGTSGYNEQFF; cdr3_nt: TGCAGTGCTAGACACGGGACTAGCGGCTACAATGAGCAGTTCTTC
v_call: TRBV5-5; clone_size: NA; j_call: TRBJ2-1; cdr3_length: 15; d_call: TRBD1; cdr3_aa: CASSQRQGIYNEQFF; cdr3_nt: TGTGCCAGCAGCCAGCGACAGGGGATTTACAATGAGCAGTTCTTC
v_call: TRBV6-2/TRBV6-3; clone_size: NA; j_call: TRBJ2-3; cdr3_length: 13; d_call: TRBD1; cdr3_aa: CASSDRGRGTQYF; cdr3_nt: TGTGCCAGCAGTGACAGGGGGCGTGGTACGCAGTATTTT
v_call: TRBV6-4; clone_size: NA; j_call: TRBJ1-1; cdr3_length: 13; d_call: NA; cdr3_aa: CASSTEKNTEAFF; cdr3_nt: TGTGCCAGCAGTACAGAGAAGAACACTGAAGCTTTCTTT
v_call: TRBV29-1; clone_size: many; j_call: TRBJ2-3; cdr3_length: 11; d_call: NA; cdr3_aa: CSVGDPTPQYF; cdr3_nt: TGCAGCGTGGGGGACCCCACCCCGCAGTATTTT
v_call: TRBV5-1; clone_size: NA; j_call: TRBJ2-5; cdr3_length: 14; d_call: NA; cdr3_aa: CASTLGASFETQYF; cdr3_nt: TGCGCCAGCACCCTTGGAGCGTCATTCGAGACCCAGTACTTC
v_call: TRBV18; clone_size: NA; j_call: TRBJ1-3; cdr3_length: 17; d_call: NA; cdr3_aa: CASSLRDPVGSGNTIYF; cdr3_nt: TGTGCCAGCTCCCTTCGGGATCCGGTGGGCTCTGGAAACACCATATATTTT
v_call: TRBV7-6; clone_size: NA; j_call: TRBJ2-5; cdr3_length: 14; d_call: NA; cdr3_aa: CASYTPYGEETQYF; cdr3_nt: TGTGCCTCTTATACCCCGTATGGAGAAGAGACCCAGTACTTC
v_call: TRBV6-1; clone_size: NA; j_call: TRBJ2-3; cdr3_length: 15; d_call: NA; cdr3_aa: CASSEVWDTPDTQYF; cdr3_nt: TGTGCCAGCAGTGAAGTTTGGGACACACCCGATACGCAGTATTTT
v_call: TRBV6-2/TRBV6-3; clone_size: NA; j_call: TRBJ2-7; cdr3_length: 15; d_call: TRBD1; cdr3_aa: CASSPTGTGAPEQYF; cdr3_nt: TGTGCCAGCAGCCCGACCGGGACAGGGGCTCCCGAGCAGTACTTC
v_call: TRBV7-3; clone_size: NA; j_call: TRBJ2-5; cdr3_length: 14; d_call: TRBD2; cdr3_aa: CASSPIAGGETQYF; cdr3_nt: TGTGCCAGCAGCCCTATAGCGGGAGGAGAGACCCAGTACTTC
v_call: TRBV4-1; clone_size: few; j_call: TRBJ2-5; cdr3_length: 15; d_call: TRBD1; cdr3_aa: CASSPGDRPLETQYF; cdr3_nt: TGCGCCAGCAGCCCCGGGGACAGACCCTTAGAGACCCAGTACTTC
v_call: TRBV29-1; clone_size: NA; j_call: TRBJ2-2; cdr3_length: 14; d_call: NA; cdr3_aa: CSVVTREDTGELFF; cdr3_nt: TGCAGCGTTGTGACTAGAGAGGACACCGGGGAGCTGTTTTTT
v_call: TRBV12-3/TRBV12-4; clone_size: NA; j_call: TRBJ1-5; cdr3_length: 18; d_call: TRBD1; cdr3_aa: CASSLGGTGGRSNQPQHF; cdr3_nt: TGTGCCAGCAGCTTGGGGGGGACAGGGGGTAGGAGCAATCAGCCCCAGCATTTT
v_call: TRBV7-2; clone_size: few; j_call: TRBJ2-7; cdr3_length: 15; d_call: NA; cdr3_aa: CASSLESNRAYEQYF; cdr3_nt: TGTGCCAGCAGCCTTGAGTCCAATCGGGCCTATGAGCAGTACTTC
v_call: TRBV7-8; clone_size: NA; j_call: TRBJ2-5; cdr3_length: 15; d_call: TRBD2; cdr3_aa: CASSPTGGYQETQYF; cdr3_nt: TGTGCCAGCAGCCCGACGGGGGGGTACCAAGAGACCCAGTACTTC
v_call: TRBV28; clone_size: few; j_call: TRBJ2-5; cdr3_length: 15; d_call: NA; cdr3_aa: CASSPSRGRGETQYF; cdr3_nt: TGTGCCAGCAGTCCCTCCCGAGGAAGGGGTGAGACCCAGTACTTC
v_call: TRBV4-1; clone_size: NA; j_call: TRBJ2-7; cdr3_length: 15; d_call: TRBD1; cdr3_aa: CASSQLPQGGLEQYF; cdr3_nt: TGCGCCAGCAGCCAGCTCCCACAGGGGGGATTGGAGCAGTACTTC
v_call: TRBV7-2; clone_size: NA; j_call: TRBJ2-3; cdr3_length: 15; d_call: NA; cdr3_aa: CASSFGGETTDTQYF; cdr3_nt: TGTGCCAGCAGCTTTGGCGGCGAGACCACAGATACGCAGTATTTT
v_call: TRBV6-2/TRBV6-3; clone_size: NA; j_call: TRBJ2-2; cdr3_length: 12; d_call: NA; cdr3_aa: CASNENTGELFF; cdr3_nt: TGTGCCAGCAACGAGAACACCGGGGAGCTGTTTTTT
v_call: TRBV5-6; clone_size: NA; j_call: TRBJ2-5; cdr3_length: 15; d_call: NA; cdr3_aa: CASSLRTVGQETQYF; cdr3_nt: TGTGCCAGCAGCTTGCGGACAGTGGGCCAAGAGACCCAGTACTTC
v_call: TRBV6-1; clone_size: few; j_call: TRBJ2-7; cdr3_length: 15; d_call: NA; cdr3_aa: CASSESYSRAYEQYF; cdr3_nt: TGTGCCAGCAGTGAGAGTTACAGCCGCGCCTACGAGCAGTACTTC
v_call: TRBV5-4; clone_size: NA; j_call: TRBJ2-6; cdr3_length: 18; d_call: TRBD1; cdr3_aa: CASSSGTGFSSGANVLTF; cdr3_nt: TGTGCCAGCAGCTCAGGGACAGGTTTCAGCTCTGGGGCCAACGTCCTGACTTTC